The TCR beta chain described here comes from a study of radiotherapy plus CTLA-4 blockade in lung cancer. In the case of this clone: Its antigen remains unknown.

Regarding the study as a whole: Blood-borne expansion of tumor-derived TCR clones followed radiotherapy plus ipilimumab.

This table comes from immunoSEQ multiplex PCR, and its TCRdb copy is limited to in-frame clones, with some not included. The table includes 50,000 or so clones, around 77% detected once. Ipilimumab-mediated CTLA-4 blockade plus focal radiation was given to patients having chemo-refractory metastatic non-small-cell lung cancer. The CDR3 extends over 15 amino acids. In germline, CDR1 is MGHRA, CDR2 YSYEKL. V lost 3 bases to trimming and J lost 3 bases, with 11 bases between them. The clonotype was recovered from a human donor with non-small cell lung cancer who had stable disease on radiotherapy plus ipilimumab. The specimen comprised peripheral blood, sampled from a patient treated with radiotherapy plus ipilimumab. This chain joins TRBV4-1 and TRBJ2-2, with a weak D call TRBD1 (5 bases). This chain's CDR3 is CASSHRVGDTGELFF. The DNA of the CDR3 is TGCGCCAGCAGCCACAGGGTGGGTGACACCGGGGAGCTGTTTTTT.